This T cell receptor beta chain was obtained from a study of T-cell reconstitution after alpha-beta-depleted transplantation in children. The V and J ends lost 7 bases and 7 bases, in that order; junction bases with no gene match: 11. Per germline, CDR1 MNHNS and CDR2 SASEGT. The CDR3 has 14 amino acids. A TCRbeta library incorporating unique molecular identifiers was prepared. TCRdb called the PCR reads again in MiXCR, with one record for every CDR3 protein. The sample holds just over 950,000 distinct CDR3 sequences, about 29% seen once. Study findings and constraints: T-cell counts and diversity at one year post-transplant came mainly from newly produced T cells. There were reportedly several hundred expanded graft clones from which alpha-beta T cells came about two months after transplant. Some patients showed high day-60 TCRbeta diversity, which derived from surviving recipient T cells and thymic progenitors.

This clonotype turned up a few times. What it binds is not known. The rearrangement uses TRBV6-1 and TRBJ1-2; 8 bases map to TRBD1. The TCR originated in a boy less than two years old who had a stem cell transplant for SCID, so the T cells may come from the graft donor. Sequenced here: PBMCs, mostly from graft donor cells, sampled 360 days after TCRalphabeta/CD19-depleted stem cell transplant. CDR3 region: CASTRGQGGTGYTF. As DNA, the CDR3 is TGTGCCAGCACCAGAGGACAGGGCGGAACTGGCTACACCTTC.